Presented here are 12 T cell receptor beta chains from one specimen sequenced in a study of regulatory T cells in long-lasting Graves disease. As to time point: newly diagnosed GD, antithyroid drugs for less than 3 months. PBMC-extracted RNA yielded the TCR library. Assembly of TCR beta libraries relied on iRepertoire HTBI primers together with Arm-PCR of CDR3 regions. TCRdb reprocessed the multiplex PCR reads via MiXCR and lists one record per CDR3 protein. The sample holds 320,000 or so distinct CDR3 sequences, 15% to 20% seen once. Sample: peripheral blood mononuclear cells (PBMCs), taken at new diagnosis, from a patient treated with antithyroid drugs. Source of these receptors: a female donor with Graves disease.

This clonotype was observed many times. The chain recombines TRBV2 with TRBJ2-7, with 12 nucleotides matching TRBD2. CDR1 and CDR2 (germline): SNHLY, FYNNEI. The CDR3 extends over 16 amino acids. After removal of 6 bases from V and 4 bases from J, the junction contained 10 bases not matched to a gene. DNA for the CDR3: TGTGCCAGCAGCTTCAAAGGACTAGCGGGGTCTTACGAGCAGTACTTC. It yields the protein CASSFKGLAGSYEQYF.

Comments on this clonotype: This likely stems from a read error, as it lies one base from a far larger clone. V gene TRBV7-9 combines with J gene TRBJ2-7; 8 bases fit TRBD1. This CDR3 comprises 13 residues. The germline V gene encodes CDR1 SEHNR and CDR2 FQNEAQ (reference sequence). As DNA, the CDR3 is TGTCCCAGCAGCTCCGGGACAGGCTACGAGCAGTACTTC. This translates into CPSSSGTGYEQYF.

This clonotype was detected ten times or more. The chain uses TRBV28 and TRBJ1-4; TRBD1 is a possible D gene (5 bases). The germline V gene encodes CDR1 MDHEN and CDR2 SYDVKM. V was cut by 1 base and J by 7 bases, with 25 bases left in between. The CDR3 spans 19 residues. The CDR3 DNA is TGTGCCAGCAGTTTATATTCGACGTTTGCGAGGGGCGGTGGTGAAAAACTGTTTTTT. Translating it yields CASSLYSTFARGGGEKLFF. Based on the CDR3 plus reference TRBV28 and TRBJ1-4, the full variable domain is DVKVTQSSRYLVKRTGEKVFLECVQDMDHENMFWYRQDPGLGLRLIYFSYDVKMKEKGDIPEGYSVSREKKERFSLILESASTNQTSMYLCASSLYSTFARGGGEKLFFGSGTQLSVL.

The chain combines TRBV9 with TRBJ1-2; 10 nucleotides line up with TRBD1. Germline CDR1 reads SGDLS; CDR2 reads YYNGEE. This CDR3 is 13 amino acids long. J gave up 8 bases and V 3 bases, and 4 bases lay outside the gene matches. CDR3 coding DNA: TGTGCCAGCAGCGGACAGGGGGCAGGAGGCTACACCTTC. It codes for CASSGQGAGGYTF.

This clonotype was counted only a few times. The chain joins TRBV7-9 to TRBJ2-7, with 7 bases aligning to TRBD1. Germline CDR1 SEHNR, CDR2 FQNEAQ (reference sequence). The V segment lost 5 bases and the J segment 3 bases; nucleotides outside the gene matches: 7. The CDR3 extends over 14 amino acids. Here the CDR3 reads CASSPTGMDYEQYF. The CDR3 DNA is TGTGCCAGCAGCCCGACAGGGATGGACTACGAGCAGTACTTC.

The sample holds many counts of this clonotype. This sequence joins TRBV5-1 and TRBJ2-1; 8 bases align to TRBD2. V gave up 4 bases and J gave up 0 bases; unmatched junction bases: 12. Germline lookup yields CDR1 SGHRS and CDR2 YFSETQ. The CDR3 has 18 residues. The CDR3 protein is CASSPALAGGSSYNEQFF. CDR3 nucleotide sequence: TGCGCCAGCAGCCCTGCGCTAGCGGGCGGAAGCTCCTACAATGAGCAGTTCTTC. Supplemented by reference TRBV5-1 and TRBJ2-1, the full variable domain reads KAGVTQTPRYLIKTRGQQVTLSCSPISGHRSVSWYQQTPGQGLQFLFEYFSETQRNKGNFPGRFSGRQFSNSRSEMNVSTLELGDSALYLCASSPALAGGSSYNEQFFGPGTRLTVL.

The table lists this clonotype with many counts. V and J are TRBV12-3 or TRBV12-4 and TRBJ2-2, with 8 bases that match TRBD2. The CDR3 is made up of 23 amino acids. Germline trimming cut 7 bases from V and 2 bases from J; bases unmatched to any gene: 30. The CDR3 protein is CASTPSFWTPSLPSGHNTGELFF. The CDR3, as DNA: TGTGCCAGCACCCCCAGTTTTTGGACGCCATCCCTACCTAGCGGGCATAACACCGGGGAGCTGTTTTTT.

The chain couples TRBV27 to TRBJ2-2, with 11 nucleotides matching TRBD2. Germline V lookup: CDR1 MNHEY, CDR2 SMNVEV (reference sequence). Trimming at V came to 5 bases and at J to 0 bases, leaving 5 bases not matched to a gene. CDR3 length: 17 residues. In DNA form, the CDR3 reads TGTGCCAGCAGTGTCCGACTAGCGGGATCGAACACCGGGGAGCTGTTTTTT. Translated, it gives CASSVRLAGSNTGELFF.

The table lists this clonotype with many counts. The chain is built from TRBV27 and TRBJ1-1; D not certain. Germline loops: CDR1 MNHEY, CDR2 SMNVEV (reference sequence). The ends were cut back, 1 base at V and 1 base at J, with 4 bases in the middle. The CDR3 is 13 residues long. CDR3 sequence reads: CASSLLANTEAFF. The CDR3, as DNA: TGTGCCAGCAGTTTATTGGCGAACACTGAAGCTTTCTTT.

This clonotype has at least ten counts. Here the CDR3 DNA reads TGTGCCAGCAGTGAAGCAGGAGGTCAGGGGCGAGGGGAAGCTTTCTTT. Protein: CASSEAGGQGRGEAFF. The chain joins TRBV6-2 or TRBV6-3 to TRBJ1-1; a possible D gene is TRBD1 (6 bases). Trimming shortened V by 5 bases and J by 8 bases, and 24 bases separated the two germline ends. Germline lookup yields CDR1 MNHEY and CDR2 SVGEGT. This CDR3 region has 16 residues.

In its sample, this clonotype was seen many times. V is TRBV27 and J is TRBJ2-7; 8 positions match TRBD2. CDR3 length: 13 amino acids. Looked up from germline, CDR1 is MNHEY and CDR2 is SMNVEV (reference sequence). The junction had 3 bases not matched to a gene; V was cut back by 2 bases and J by 6 bases. The CDR3 protein is CASSLAGGSEQYF. The CDR3 nucleotides are TGTGCCAGCAGTTTAGCGGGAGGAAGCGAGCAGTACTTC.

This clonotype has ten or more counts. CDR3 nucleotide sequence: TGTGCCAGCGGAGGAAGGGGGAGAAGCACAGATACGCAGTATTTT. Translating it yields CASGGRGRSTDTQYF. This chain links TRBV11-3 with TRBJ2-3; D possibly corresponds to TRBD1 (6 bases). Germline lookup yields CDR1 SGHNT and CDR2 YENEEA. CDR3 length equals 15 residues. Trimming took 8 bases from V and 0 from J, leaving 15 bases between them.